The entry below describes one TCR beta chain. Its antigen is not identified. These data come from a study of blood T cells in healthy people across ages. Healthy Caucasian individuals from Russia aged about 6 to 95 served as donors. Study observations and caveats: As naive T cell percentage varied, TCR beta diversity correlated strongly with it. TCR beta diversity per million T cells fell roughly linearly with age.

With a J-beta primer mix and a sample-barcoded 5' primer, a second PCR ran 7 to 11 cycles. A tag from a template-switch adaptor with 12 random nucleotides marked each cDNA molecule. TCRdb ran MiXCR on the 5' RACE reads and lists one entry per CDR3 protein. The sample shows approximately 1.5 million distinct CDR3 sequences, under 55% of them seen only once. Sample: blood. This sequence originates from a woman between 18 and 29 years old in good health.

The CDR3 protein is CASTPIGGNSPLHF. CDR3 in DNA: TGTGCCAGCACCCCTATCGGTGGTAATTCACCCCTCCACTTT. The chain has TRBV27 and TRBJ1-6; D remains unclear. The length of the CDR3 is 14 residues. Germline loops: CDR1 MNHEY, CDR2 SMNVEV (reference sequence). Trimming took off 7 bases at V and 6 bases at J, with 13 bases between the two ends.